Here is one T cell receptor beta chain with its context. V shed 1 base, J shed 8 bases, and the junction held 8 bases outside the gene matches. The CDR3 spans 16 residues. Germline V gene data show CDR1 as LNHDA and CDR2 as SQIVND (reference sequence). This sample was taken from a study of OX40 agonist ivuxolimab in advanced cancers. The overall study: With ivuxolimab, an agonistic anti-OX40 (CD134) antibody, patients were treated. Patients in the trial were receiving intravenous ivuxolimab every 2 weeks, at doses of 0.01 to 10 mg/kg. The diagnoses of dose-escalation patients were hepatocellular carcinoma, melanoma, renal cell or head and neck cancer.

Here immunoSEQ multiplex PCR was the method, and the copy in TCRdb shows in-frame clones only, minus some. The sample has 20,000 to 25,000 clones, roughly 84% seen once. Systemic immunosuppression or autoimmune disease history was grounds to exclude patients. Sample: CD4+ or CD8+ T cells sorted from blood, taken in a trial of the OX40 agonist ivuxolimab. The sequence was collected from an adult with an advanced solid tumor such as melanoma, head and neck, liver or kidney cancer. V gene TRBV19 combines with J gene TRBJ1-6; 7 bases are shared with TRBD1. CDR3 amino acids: CASSIGGGDFDSPLHF. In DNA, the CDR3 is TGTGCCAGTAGTATAGGAGGGGGCGATTTCGATTCACCCCTCCACTTT. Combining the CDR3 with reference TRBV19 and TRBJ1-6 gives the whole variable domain DGGITQSPKYLFRKEGQNVTLSCEQNLNHDAMYWYRQDPGQGLRLIYYSQIVNDFQKGDIAEGYSVSREKKESFPLTVTSAQKNPTAFYLCASSIGGGDFDSPLHFGNGTRLTVT.